This T cell receptor (beta chain) originates from a study of blood T cell repertoires in COVID-19. Turning to the study itself: The United States, Italy and Spain provided the acute and convalescent COVID-19 samples.

The data were produced by immunoSEQ multiplex PCR, yet TCRdb's version contains in-frame clones alone and is incomplete. The data hold about 120,000 clones, with 85% observed a single time. CDR1 SGHKS and CDR2 YYEKEE come from the germline V gene (reference sequence). The CDR3 extends over 16 amino acids. Trimming removed 0 bases from V and 6 bases from J; junction bases left unmatched: 8. This TCR was sampled from a human donor in a cohort sampled during active COVID-19. The chain couples TRBV5-5 to TRBJ1-2; the match to TRBD1 covers 10 bases. The source material was peripheral blood. CDR3 region: CASSLAGWTGGDGYTF. CDR3 DNA sequence: TGTGCCAGCAGCTTGGCCGGGTGGACAGGGGGGGATGGCTACACCTTC.